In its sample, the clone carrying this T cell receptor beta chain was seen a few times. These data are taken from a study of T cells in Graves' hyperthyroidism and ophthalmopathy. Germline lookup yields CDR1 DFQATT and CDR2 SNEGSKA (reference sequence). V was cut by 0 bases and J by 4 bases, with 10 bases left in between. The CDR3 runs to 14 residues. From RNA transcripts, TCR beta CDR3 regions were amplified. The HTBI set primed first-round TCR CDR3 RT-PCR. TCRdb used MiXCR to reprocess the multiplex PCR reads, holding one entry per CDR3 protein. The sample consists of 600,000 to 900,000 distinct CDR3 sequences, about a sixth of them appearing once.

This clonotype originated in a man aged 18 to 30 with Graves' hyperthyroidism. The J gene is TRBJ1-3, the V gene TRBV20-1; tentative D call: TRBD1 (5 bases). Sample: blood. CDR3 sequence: CSARDWGVGNTIYF. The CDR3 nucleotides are TGCAGTGCTAGAGATTGGGGCGTAGGAAACACCATATATTTT.